What follows describes a single T cell receptor beta chain. What it binds is not known. Other DNA sequences in this specimen translate into the identical CDR3. The CDR3 covers 13 residues. The V gene's germline CDR1 is LGHNA and CDR2 YNFKEQ. The ends were cut back, 0 bases at V and 5 bases at J, with 7 bases in the middle. The data belong to a study of cytomegalovirus exposure and HLA in healthy donors. Produced via immunoSEQ multiplex PCR; TCRdb's table is partial and in-frame only. The data contain 200,000 to 250,000 clones, around four fifths of them singletons. Study-wide results and caveats: In vitro checks showed that a few CMV-associated chains really do target CMV antigens.

This chain uses TRBV4-2 with TRBJ1-2; D gene unclear. The source of this sequence is a woman in her 30s in good health and CMV-seropositive. What was sequenced was PBMCs. The CDR3 here is CASSQETGYGYTF. CDR3 coding DNA: TGTGCCAGCAGCCAAGAAACCGGATATGGCTACACCTTC.